The clone carrying this TCR beta chain was observed a handful of times. Its matching antigen is unknown. The data originate from a study of cytomegalovirus exposure and HLA in healthy donors. PCR amplification relied on 60 Vbeta primers (plus 13 Jbeta primers). Assay used: immunoSEQ multiplex PCR; TCRdb lists only in-frame clones, some missing. The sample yields around 140,000 clones, 76% seen once. The CDR3 runs to 15 residues. Losses at the gene ends were 4 bases for V and 5 bases for J; bases not matched to a gene: 7. Germline V CDR1 and CDR2: MDHEN, SYDVKM. Study findings and constraints: Prior analysis indicated that the majority of TCR beta V segments exhibited productivity approximately 90% or approximately 30% of the time. Later analysis identified a missense DCLRE1C variant that was linked to TCR beta V- and J-gene trimming.

The sample taken for sequencing was PBMCs. The rearrangement joins TRBV28 to TRBJ1-5, with TRBD1 matching 8 bases. The source of this sequence is a female donor in good health and CMV-seropositive. The CDR3 reads CASSSSGTGYQPQHF. CDR3 in DNA: TGTGCCAGCAGTTCATCCGGGACAGGATATCAGCCCCAGCATTTT.